What follows are 27 T cell receptor beta chains derived from one specimen sequenced in a study of T cells after yellow fever vaccination. TCRdb processed the 5' RACE reads anew with MiXCR; each CDR3 protein has one entry. The sample yields 300,000 to 400,000 distinct CDR3 sequences, around 11% seen once. The material was CD4+ T cells sorted from PBMCs, obtained 45 days after the yellow fever booster vaccination. All receptors derive from a man in his late teens or twenties who received the YFV17D yellow fever vaccine.

This clonotype was detected only a few times. The rearrangement links TRBV12-3 or TRBV12-4 to TRBJ2-3, with TRBD2 identical over 8 bases. The V segment lost 8 bases and the J segment 0 bases; nucleotides outside the gene matches: 10. This CDR3 has 16 amino acids. The DNA of the CDR3 is TGTGCCAGCTCCATAGGAAGCGGGGGCAGCACAGATACGCAGTATTTT. Translated: CASSIGSGGSTDTQYF.

This clonotype was observed a few times. The genes are TRBV5-6 and TRBJ2-7, with D hard to call. Trimming stripped 0 bases from V and 5 bases from J, with 9 bases between. The CDR3 sequence is 13 residues long. Germline values: CDR1 SGHDT, CDR2 YYEEEE. The DNA of the CDR3 is TGTGCCAGCAGCTTGGTTGAAGTCAACGAGCAGTACTTC. Its protein is CASSLVEVNEQYF.

This clonotype was observed many times. The chain couples TRBV5-1 to TRBJ1-2; D may be TRBD1 (6 bases). This CDR3 contains 14 residues. Germline lookup yields CDR1 SGHRS and CDR2 YFSETQ. With 4 bases removed from V and 5 bases from J, the gap between germline ends came to 15 bases. CDR3 in amino acids: CASSALDSSYGYTF. Written as DNA, the CDR3 is TGCGCCAGCAGCGCCTTGGACAGCTCATATGGCTACACCTTC.

This clonotype has only a few counts. This chain links TRBV7-9 with TRBJ2-2, with D perhaps matching TRBD1 or TRBD2 (5 bases each). V was pared by 6 bases and J by 5 bases, with 19 bases between. The CDR3 is 16 amino acids. Germline CDR1 and CDR2: SEHNR and FQNEAQ (reference sequence). The CDR3 sequence: CASRGDPTVGTGELFF. The CDR3 nucleotides read TGTGCCAGCAGGGGGGACCCTACCGTGGGAACCGGGGAGCTGTTTTTT.

The chain's CDR3 is CASSSDTSPFTDTQYF. CDR3 nucleotide sequence: TGCGCCAGCAGCTCAGACACCTCCCCTTTCACAGATACGCAGTATTTT. J is TRBJ2-3 and V is TRBV5-1; D is ambiguous. The CDR3 length is 16 residues. The germline V and J ends were trimmed by 3 bases and 2 bases, with 16 bases remaining between them. The V gene's germline CDR1 is SGHRS and CDR2 YFSETQ. The complete variable domain, with remaining parts taken from reference TRBV5-1 and TRBJ2-3, reads KAGVTQTPRYLIKTRGQQVTLSCSPISGHRSVSWYQQTPGQGLQFLFEYFSETQRNKGNFPGRFSGRQFSNSRSEMNVSTLELGDSALYLCASSSDTSPFTDTQYFGPGTRLTVL.

This clonotype came up a few times. The chain recombines TRBV7-3 with TRBJ2-7; D is perhaps TRBD2 (6 bases). The germline V gene has CDR1 SGHTA and CDR2 FQGTGA. The V and J ends lost 2 bases and 2 bases respectively, with 10 bases between them. This CDR3 is built from 14 residues. The CDR3: CASSLGGAPYEQYF. In DNA form, the CDR3 reads TGTGCCAGCAGCTTAGGCGGGGCCCCCTACGAGCAGTACTTC.

This clonotype was found a few times. This sequence joins TRBV10-3 and TRBJ2-7; the D gene is possibly TRBD1 (7 bases). The CDR3 runs 11 residues. V was pared by 5 bases and J by 6 bases, with 8 bases between. Germline CDR1 reads ENHRY; CDR2 reads SYGVKD. In DNA, the CDR3 is TGTGCCATCAGTCAGGGGGGCGAGCAGTACTTC. As protein: CAISQGGEQYF.

This clonotype was counted a few times. V is TRBV5-1 and J is TRBJ1-2; D may be TRBD1 (5 bases). The CDR3 contains 14 residues. V lost 0 bases and J 3 bases, leaving 9 bases between the germline ends. Per germline, CDR1 SGHRS and CDR2 YFSETQ. CDR3 residues: CASSLDRDYYGYTF. For the CDR3, the DNA is TGCGCCAGCAGCTTGGACCGGGACTACTATGGCTACACCTTC.

The gene calls are TRBV10-2 and TRBJ2-2; 7 bases are shared with TRBD2. The CDR3 loop spans 14 amino acids. The V gene's germline CDR1 is WSHSY and CDR2 SAAADI. V was clipped by 5 bases and J by 3 bases; unmatched bases: 3. The CDR3 loop is CASSRTSYTGELFF. The CDR3 bases are TGCGCCAGCAGTCGGACTAGTTACACCGGGGAGCTGTTTTTT.

The chain couples TRBV19 to TRBJ2-3; D call uncertain. Germline assignment: CDR1 LNHDA and CDR2 SQIVND (reference sequence). The CDR3 runs to 15 residues. Trimming removed 8 bases from V and 0 bases from J, with 15 bases in between. The CDR3 bases are TGTGCCAGTTCGACCGTTCAGACTAGCACAGATACGCAGTATTTT. It is translated as CASSTVQTSTDTQYF.

This clonotype appeared a few times. This chain connects TRBV5-1 to TRBJ2-2, with 7 bases identical to TRBD1. Germline-derived CDR1 and CDR2 are SGHRS and YFSETQ. V shed 0 bases and J 6 bases; nucleotides not matched to a gene: 5. This CDR3 spans 15 amino acids. The CDR3 loop reads CASSLVSQGAGELFF. The CDR3 DNA reads TGCGCCAGCAGCTTGGTTAGCCAGGGGGCCGGGGAGCTGTTTTTT.

Concerning this clonotype: Sequence at one end of the junction differs from germline and may be a read error. This chain uses TRBV15 with TRBJ1-2; TRBD1 matches 8 bases. The CDR3 contains 12 residues. CDR1 and CDR2 (germline): LNHNV, YYDKDF (reference sequence). CDR3 bases: TGTGCCACCAGCAGAGTTTTGCAGGGGGCCGCCTTC. It specifies CATSRVLQGAAF.

This clonotype was observed at least ten times. The CDR3 is CASKDRTQLMNTEAFF. CDR3 bases: TGTGCCAGCAAAGATAGGACACAGCTCATGAACACTGAAGCTTTCTTT. The V call is TRBV6-6, the J call TRBJ1-1, with D perhaps matching TRBD1 (5 bases). V dropped 7 bases and J dropped 0 bases, with 18 bases sitting between them. Germline V CDR1 and CDR2: MNHNY, SVGAGI (reference sequence). CDR3 length equals 16 residues.

This clonotype was detected a few times. The chain carries TRBV3-1 and TRBJ2-1; 9 bases align to TRBD1. Germline V lookup: CDR1 LGHDT, CDR2 YNNKEL (reference sequence). This CDR3 comprises 15 residues. J was trimmed by 5 bases and V by 4 bases; bases with no gene match: 6. In nucleotides, the CDR3 is TGTGCCAGCAGCCGATGGACAGGGGCGCACAATGAGCAGTTCTTC. It encodes CASSRWTGAHNEQFF.

This clonotype was observed a few times. This chain joins TRBV29-1 and TRBJ2-4, with a possible D match to TRBD2 (5 bases). This CDR3 has 16 amino acids. Trimming took 0 bases from V and 1 from J, leaving 13 bases between them. Germline CDR1 is SQVTM and CDR2 is ANQGSEA. Here the CDR3 reads CSVEEVWGEAKNIQYF. DNA for the CDR3: TGCAGCGTTGAAGAGGTGTGGGGAGAGGCCAAAAACATTCAGTACTTC.

V gene TRBV6-6 combines with J gene TRBJ2-3; D is unresolved. The V gene lost 8 bases and the J gene lost 0 bases, with 9 bases spanning the gap. The CDR3 loop spans 13 amino acids. Germline CDR1 and CDR2: MNHNY and SVGAGI (reference sequence). The CDR3 protein is CASGDDSTDTQYF. The DNA for the CDR3 is TGTGCCAGCGGTGATGACAGCACAGATACGCAGTATTTT.

This clonotype has more than one count but fewer than ten. The V and J genes are TRBV7-8 and TRBJ1-5, with 8 nucleotides matching TRBD1. CDR1 is SGHVS, CDR2 FQNEAQ, per germline. Germline trimming cut 5 bases from V and 1 base from J; bases unmatched to any gene: 7. The CDR3 totals 16 residues. In DNA form, the CDR3 reads TGTGCCAGCAGCCCGAGGACAGGGAGGAGCAATCAGCCCCAGCATTTT. It codes for CASSPRTGRSNQPQHF.

This clonotype was recorded a few times. The genes are TRBV6-1 and TRBJ2-7; D is perhaps TRBD2 (5 bases). Germline V gene sequence: CDR1 MNHNS, CDR2 SASEGT. V lost 7 bases and J 9 bases, leaving 28 bases between the germline ends. The CDR3 contains 16 residues. CDR3 region: CASNRAEAPSATGQYF. CDR3 nucleotides: TGTGCCAGCAATCGTGCGGAGGCCCCCTCGGCCACGGGGCAGTACTTC.

The chain combines TRBV4-1 with TRBJ1-1; D is possibly TRBD1 (5 bases). The CDR3 spans 17 residues. Germline assignment: CDR1 MGHRA and CDR2 YSYEKL. Trimming took 3 bases from V and 1 from J, leaving 18 bases between them. The CDR3, as DNA: TGCGCCAGCAGCCATCATAGGGGTGTCAGGGCGAACACTGAAGCTTTCTTT. Translated: CASSHHRGVRANTEAFF.

Written as DNA, the CDR3 is TGTGCCAGCAGCTTAGTCCCTAGCGGGACTAGGGGAGATACGCAGTATTTT. Translating gives CASSLVPSGTRGDTQYF. V gene TRBV7-2 combines with J gene TRBJ2-3; 9 bases fit TRBD2. From germline, CDR1 is SGHTA and CDR2 FQGNSA. Trimming at V came to 1 base and at J to 5 bases, leaving 10 bases not matched to a gene. This CDR3 has 17 amino acids.

This clonotype occurred a few times. The rearrangement uses TRBV10-3 and TRBJ1-5; D ambiguous. The length of the CDR3 is 12 residues. The germline V gene encodes CDR1 ENHRY and CDR2 SYGVKD. Trimming shortened V by 3 bases and J by 7 bases, and 7 bases separated the two germline ends. For the CDR3, the DNA is TGTGCCATCAGTGACCTGAGGCAGCCCCAGCATTTT. Its translation: CAISDLRQPQHF.

In this sample, this clonotype turned up many times. The chain couples TRBV7-6 to TRBJ1-1, with a weak D call TRBD1 (6 bases). This CDR3 has 15 residues. V shed 4 bases and J shed 5 bases, with 17 bases lying between them. Germline loops: CDR1 SGHVS, CDR2 FNYEAQ. CDR3 region: CASSSPRRGGTEAFF. For the CDR3, the DNA is TGTGCCAGCAGCTCACCCCGCAGGGGTGGAACTGAAGCTTTCTTT. Complete variable domain (other parts from reference TRBV7-6 and TRBJ1-1): GAGVSQSPRYKVTKRGQDVALRCDPISGHVSLYWYRQALGQGPEFLTYFNYEAQQDKSGLPNDRFSAERPEGSISTLTIQRTEQRDSAMYRCASSSPRRGGTEAFFGQGTRLTVV.

V gene TRBV14 combines with J gene TRBJ1-6; D is undetermined. The CDR3 extends over 14 amino acids. V dropped 0 bases and J dropped 6 bases, with 6 bases sitting between them. CDR1 is SGHDN and CDR2 is FVKESK in the germline V gene. The CDR3 DNA follows: TGTGCCAGCAGCCAAGAACAGTTTAATTCACCCCTCCACTTT. Translation gives CASSQEQFNSPLHF.

This clonotype was recorded many times. The genes are TRBV6-1 and TRBJ2-7; 10 bases line up with TRBD2. Germline V gene sequence: CDR1 MNHNS, CDR2 SASEGT. This CDR3 contains 13 residues. V lost 3 bases, J lost 13 bases, and 9 bases stayed unmatched. The CDR3 sequence is CASSEVTSGWLYV. CDR3 DNA: TGTGCCAGCAGTGAGGTGACTAGCGGGTGGCTATACGTC.

In this sample, this clonotype turned up many times. This chain uses TRBV5-6 with TRBJ1-1, with D hard to call. This CDR3 region has 16 residues. V lost 0 bases to trimming and J lost 2 bases, with 14 bases between them. Per the germline V gene, CDR1 is SGHDT and CDR2 is YYEEEE. The CDR3 DNA reads TGTGCCAGCAGCTTGGCCCCATTGAGAGTAAACACTGAAGCTTTCTTT. It translates to CASSLAPLRVNTEAFF.

V is TRBV5-6 and J is TRBJ1-1; a weak D match, TRBD1 (6 bases). CDR1 SGHDT and CDR2 YYEEEE come from the germline V gene. Trimming cost V 3 bases and J 8 bases, with 20 bases left between them. CDR3 length equals 15 residues. This chain's CDR3 is CASSWGPRGGREAFF. The CDR3 nucleotides read TGTGCCAGCAGCTGGGGCCCCAGGGGAGGTCGCGAAGCTTTCTTT.

This clonotype came up once. As the CDR3 is not closed by the conserved phenylalanine or tryptophan, this likely results from a read error. CDR3 coding DNA: TGCAGTGCTCATTCTGCGGGGGGAGGAACAGATACGCAGTATTCT. Translating it yields CSAHSAGGGTDTQYS. The chain employs TRBV20-1 and TRBJ2-3, with TRBD2 identical over 8 bases. Germline values: CDR1 DFQATT, CDR2 SNEGSKA (reference sequence). Germline trimming cut 5 bases from V and 3 bases from J; bases unmatched to any gene: 10. This CDR3 is 15 amino acids long.